This T cell receptor (beta chain) originates from a study of Tregs in tolerant kidney transplant recipients. The assay was immunoSEQ multiplex PCR, and TCRdb's table has in-frame clones only and misses some. Among tens of thousands of clones, approximately 90% were seen once, and the ten largest hold roughly 0.35%. For this clone: Its antigen remains unknown.

Overall study findings and caveats: No direct test of biological reproducibility was done here. For some patients, primers changed over time, blocking nucleotide-level comparison.

The origin of this receptor is a human donor who received a combined kidney and bone marrow transplant. The specimen comprised Tregs from blood, sampled before the transplant.

The CDR3 loop is CASSRTSGRIYEQYF. CDR3 in DNA: TGTGCCAGCAGTCGGACTAGCGGGAGGATCTACGAGCAGTACTTC. The chain is built from TRBV2 and TRBJ2-7, with TRBD2 identical over 14 bases. V dropped 5 bases and J dropped 3; count of bases not matched to a gene: 3. The V gene's germline CDR1 is SNHLY and CDR2 FYNNEI. The CDR3 spans 15 residues.